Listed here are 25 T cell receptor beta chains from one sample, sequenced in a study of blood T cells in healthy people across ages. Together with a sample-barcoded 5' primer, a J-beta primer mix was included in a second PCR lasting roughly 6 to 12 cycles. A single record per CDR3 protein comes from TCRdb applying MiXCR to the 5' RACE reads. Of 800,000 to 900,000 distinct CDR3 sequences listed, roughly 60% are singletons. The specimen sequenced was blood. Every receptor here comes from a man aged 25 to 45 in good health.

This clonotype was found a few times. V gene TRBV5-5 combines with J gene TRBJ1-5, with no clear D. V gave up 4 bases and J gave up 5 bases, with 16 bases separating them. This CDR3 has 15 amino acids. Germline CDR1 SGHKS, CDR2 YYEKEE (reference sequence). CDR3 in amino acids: CASSPVTTRDQPQHF. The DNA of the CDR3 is TGTGCCAGCAGCCCCGTGACTACAAGGGATCAGCCCCAGCATTTT. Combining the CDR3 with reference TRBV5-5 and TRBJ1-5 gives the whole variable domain DAGVTQSPTHLIKTRGQQVTLRCSPISGHKSVSWYQQVLGQGPQFIFQYYEKEERGRGNFPDRFSARQFPNYSSELNVNALLLGDSALYLCASSPVTTRDQPQHFGDGTRLSIL.

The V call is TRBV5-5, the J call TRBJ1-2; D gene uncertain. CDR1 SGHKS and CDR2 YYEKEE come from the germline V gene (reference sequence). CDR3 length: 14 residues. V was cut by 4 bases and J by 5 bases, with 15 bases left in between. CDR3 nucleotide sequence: TGTGCCAGCAGCGTGGCGCAGTGGGGTTATGGCTACACCTTC. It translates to CASSVAQWGYGYTF.

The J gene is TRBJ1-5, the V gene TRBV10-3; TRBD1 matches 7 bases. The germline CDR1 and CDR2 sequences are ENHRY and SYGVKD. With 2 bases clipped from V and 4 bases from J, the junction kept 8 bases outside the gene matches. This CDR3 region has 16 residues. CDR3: CAISEGTETFNQPQHF. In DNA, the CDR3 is TGTGCCATCAGTGAGGGGACAGAGACCTTTAATCAGCCCCAGCATTTT.

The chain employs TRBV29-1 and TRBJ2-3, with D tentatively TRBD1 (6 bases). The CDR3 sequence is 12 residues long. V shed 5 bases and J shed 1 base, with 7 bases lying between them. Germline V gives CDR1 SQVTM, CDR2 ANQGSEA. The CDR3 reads CSVYRGTDTQYF. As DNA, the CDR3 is TGCAGCGTTTACAGGGGCACAGATACGCAGTATTTT.

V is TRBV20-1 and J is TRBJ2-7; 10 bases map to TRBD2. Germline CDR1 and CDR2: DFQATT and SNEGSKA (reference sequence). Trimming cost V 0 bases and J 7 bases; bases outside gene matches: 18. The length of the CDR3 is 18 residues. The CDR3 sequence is CSARDLASGSGTYNEQYF. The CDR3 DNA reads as TGCAGTGCTAGAGATCTGGCTAGCGGGAGTGGTACCTACAATGAGCAGTACTTC.

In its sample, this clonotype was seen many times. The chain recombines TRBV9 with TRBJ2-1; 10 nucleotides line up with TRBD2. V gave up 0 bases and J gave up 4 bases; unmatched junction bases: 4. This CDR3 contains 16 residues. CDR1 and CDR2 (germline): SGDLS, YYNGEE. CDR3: CASSVEVAGGYNEQFF. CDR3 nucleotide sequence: TGTGCCAGCAGCGTAGAAGTAGCGGGGGGATACAATGAGCAGTTCTTC.

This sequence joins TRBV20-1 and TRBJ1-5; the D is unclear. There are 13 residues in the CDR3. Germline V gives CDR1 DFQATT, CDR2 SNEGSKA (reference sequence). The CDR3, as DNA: TGCAGGGTCGGTGGTAAGGGCAATCAGCCCCAGCATTTT. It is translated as CRVGGKGNQPQHF.

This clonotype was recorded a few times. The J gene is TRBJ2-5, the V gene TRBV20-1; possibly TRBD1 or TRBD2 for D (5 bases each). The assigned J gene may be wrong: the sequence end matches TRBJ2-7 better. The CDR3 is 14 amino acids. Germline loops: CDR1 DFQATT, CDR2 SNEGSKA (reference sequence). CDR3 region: CSASREGAPYEQYF. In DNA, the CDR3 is TGCAGTGCTAGTCGGGAAGGGGCGCCCTACGAGCAGTACTTC.

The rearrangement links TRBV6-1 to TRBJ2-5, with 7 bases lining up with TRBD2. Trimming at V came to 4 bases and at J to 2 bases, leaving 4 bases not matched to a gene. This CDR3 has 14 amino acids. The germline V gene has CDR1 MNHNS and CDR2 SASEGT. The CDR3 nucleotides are TGTGCCAGCAGTGGAGCGGGGCAGCAAGAGACCCAGTACTTC. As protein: CASSGAGQQETQYF.

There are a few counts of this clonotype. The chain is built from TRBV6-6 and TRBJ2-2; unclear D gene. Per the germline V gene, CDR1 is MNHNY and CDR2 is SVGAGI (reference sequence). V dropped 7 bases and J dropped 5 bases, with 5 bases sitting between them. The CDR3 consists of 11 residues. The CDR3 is CASIETGELFF. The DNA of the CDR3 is TGTGCCAGCATCGAGACCGGGGAGCTGTTTTTT.

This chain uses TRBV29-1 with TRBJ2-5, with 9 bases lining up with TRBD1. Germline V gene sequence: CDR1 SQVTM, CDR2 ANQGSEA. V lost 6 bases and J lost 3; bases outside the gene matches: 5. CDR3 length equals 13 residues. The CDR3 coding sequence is TGCAGCGTCGGGACAGGGATTGAAGAGACCCAGTACTTC. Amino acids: CSVGTGIEETQYF.

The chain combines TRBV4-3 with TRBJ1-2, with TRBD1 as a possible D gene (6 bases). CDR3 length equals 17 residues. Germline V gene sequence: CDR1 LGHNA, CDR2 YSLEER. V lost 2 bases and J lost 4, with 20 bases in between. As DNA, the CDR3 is TGCGCCAGCAGCCAACTACACCAGGGGAGCCGGGGCTATGGCTACACCTTC. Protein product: CASSQLHQGSRGYGYTF.

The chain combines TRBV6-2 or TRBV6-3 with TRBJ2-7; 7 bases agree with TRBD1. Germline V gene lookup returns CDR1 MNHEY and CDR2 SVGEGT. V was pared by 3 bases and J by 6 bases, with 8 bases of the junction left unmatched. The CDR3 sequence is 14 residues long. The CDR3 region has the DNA TGTGCCAGCAGTTATTGGGACAGCAGAGGCGAGCAGTACTTC. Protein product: CASSYWDSRGEQYF.

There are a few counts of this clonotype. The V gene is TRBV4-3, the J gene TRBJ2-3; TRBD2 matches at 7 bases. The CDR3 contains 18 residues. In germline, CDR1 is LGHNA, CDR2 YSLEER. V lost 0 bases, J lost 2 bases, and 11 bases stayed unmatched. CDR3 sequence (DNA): TGCGCCAGCAGCCAAGAGACGCCGAGTAGCGGGTACACAGATACGCAGTATTTT. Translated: CASSQETPSSGYTDTQYF.

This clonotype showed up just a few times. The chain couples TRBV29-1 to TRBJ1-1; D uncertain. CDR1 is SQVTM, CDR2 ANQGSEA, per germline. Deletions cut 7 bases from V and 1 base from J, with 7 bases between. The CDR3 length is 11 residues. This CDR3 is CSALWNTEAFF. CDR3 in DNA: TGCAGCGCCCTTTGGAACACTGAAGCTTTCTTT.

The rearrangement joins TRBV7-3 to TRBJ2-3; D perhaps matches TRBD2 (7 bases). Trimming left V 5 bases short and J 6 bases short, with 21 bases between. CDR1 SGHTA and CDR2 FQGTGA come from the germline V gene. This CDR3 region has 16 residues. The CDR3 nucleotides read TGTGCCAGCAGCCAACGGGGGGCCCCTCGGGCGGATACGCAGTATTTT. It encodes CASSQRGAPRADTQYF.

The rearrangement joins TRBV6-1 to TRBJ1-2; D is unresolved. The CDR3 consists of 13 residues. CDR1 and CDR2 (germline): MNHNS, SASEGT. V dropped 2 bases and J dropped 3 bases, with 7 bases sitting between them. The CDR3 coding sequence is TGTGCCAGCAGTGAAACAATTTACTATGGCTACACCTTC. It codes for CASSETIYYGYTF.

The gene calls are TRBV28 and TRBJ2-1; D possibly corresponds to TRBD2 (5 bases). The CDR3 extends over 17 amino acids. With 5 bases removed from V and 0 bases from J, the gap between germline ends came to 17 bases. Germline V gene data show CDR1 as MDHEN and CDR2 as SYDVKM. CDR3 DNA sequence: TGTGCCAGCAGTGCTTCCCTCGACGGGATCTCCTACAATGAGCAGTTCTTC. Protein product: CASSASLDGISYNEQFF.

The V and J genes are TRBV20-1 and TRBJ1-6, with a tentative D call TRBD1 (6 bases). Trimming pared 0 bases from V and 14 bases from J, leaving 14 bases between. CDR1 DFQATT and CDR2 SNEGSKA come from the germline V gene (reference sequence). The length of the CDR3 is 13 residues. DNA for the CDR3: TGCAGTGCTAGAGATCCCCAGGGGTTGACCCTCCACTTT. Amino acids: CSARDPQGLTLHF.

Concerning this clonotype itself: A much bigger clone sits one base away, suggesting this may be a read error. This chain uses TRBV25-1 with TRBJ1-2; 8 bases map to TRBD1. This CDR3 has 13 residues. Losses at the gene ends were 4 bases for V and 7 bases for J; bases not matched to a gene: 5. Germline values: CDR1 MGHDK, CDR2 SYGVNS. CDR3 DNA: TGTGCCAGCAGTGCCACAGGGGGGATTGGCTACACCTTC. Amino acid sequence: CASSATGGIGYTF.

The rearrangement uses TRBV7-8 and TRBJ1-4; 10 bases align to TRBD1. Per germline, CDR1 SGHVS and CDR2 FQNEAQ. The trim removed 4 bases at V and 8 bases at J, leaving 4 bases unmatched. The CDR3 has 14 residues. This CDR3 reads CASSYDRGHEKLFF. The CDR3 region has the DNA TGTGCCAGCAGCTATGACAGGGGGCACGAAAAACTGTTTTTT.

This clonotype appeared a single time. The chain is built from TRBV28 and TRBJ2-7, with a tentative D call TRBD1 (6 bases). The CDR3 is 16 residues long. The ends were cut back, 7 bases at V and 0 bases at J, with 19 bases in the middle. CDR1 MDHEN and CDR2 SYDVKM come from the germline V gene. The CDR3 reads CASKRPGQLSSYEQYF. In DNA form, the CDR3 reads TGTGCCAGCAAGAGGCCGGGACAACTGAGCTCCTACGAGCAGTACTTC.

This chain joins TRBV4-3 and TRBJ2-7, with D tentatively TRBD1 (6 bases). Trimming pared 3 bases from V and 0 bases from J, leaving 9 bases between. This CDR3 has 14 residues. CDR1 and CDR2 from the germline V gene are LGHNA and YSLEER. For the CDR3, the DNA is TGCGCCAGCAGCCAGGACAGCAACTCCTACGAGCAGTACTTC. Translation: CASSQDSNSYEQYF.

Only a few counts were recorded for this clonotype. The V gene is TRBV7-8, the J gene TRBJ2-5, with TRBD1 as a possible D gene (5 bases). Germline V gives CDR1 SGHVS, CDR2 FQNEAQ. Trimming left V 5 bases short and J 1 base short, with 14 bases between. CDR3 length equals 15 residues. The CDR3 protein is CASSPGRTGQETQYF. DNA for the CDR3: TGTGCCAGCAGCCCCGGACGTACAGGCCAAGAGACCCAGTACTTC.

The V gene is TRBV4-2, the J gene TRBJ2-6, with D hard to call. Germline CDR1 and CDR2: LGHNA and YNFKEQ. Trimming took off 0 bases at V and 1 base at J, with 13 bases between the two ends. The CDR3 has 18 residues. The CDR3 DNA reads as TGTGCCAGCAGCCAAGAGGTGGGGATTGAGTCTGGGGCCAACGTCCTGACTTTC. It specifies CASSQEVGIESGANVLTF.